The sequence of this T cell receptor (beta chain) was determined in a study of PD-1 blockade in mismatch repair-deficient tumors. As for the study in general: All were previously treated, progressing patients with around eleven mismatch repair-deficient cancer types.

This table comes from immunoSEQ multiplex PCR, and its TCRdb copy is limited to in-frame clones, with some not included. The data contain 35,000 to 40,000 clones, around 75% of them singletons. Germline V lookup: CDR1 ENHRY, CDR2 SYGVKD. The CDR3 loop spans 12 amino acids. Trimming cost V 2 bases and J 5 bases, with 5 bases left between them. The TCR-sequenced patients were three responders to pembrolizumab. By sample share, this clone is large. The material sequenced was peripheral blood, taken 4 weeks after starting pembrolizumab. The sequence was collected from an adult with mismatch repair-deficient cancer. This rearrangement joins TRBV10-3 to TRBJ2-3; D gene uncertain. CDR3 DNA sequence: TGTGCCATCAGTGAGAAAGGAGATACGCAGTATTTT. It yields the protein CAISEKGDTQYF.